This T cell receptor beta chain was identified in a study of cytomegalovirus exposure and HLA in healthy donors. Notes on the study in general: It was reported that TCR beta sequences correctly inferred the HLA-A and HLA-B alleles for most subjects.

As concerns this clone: Its antigen is not identified.

Germline loops: CDR1 SGHTA, CDR2 FQGNSA. J was trimmed by 7 bases and V by 1 base; bases with no gene match: 4. The CDR3 covers 14 residues. Use of 60 Vbeta and 13 Jbeta primers characterized the PCR. Profiled with immunoSEQ multiplex PCR; TCRdb holds only in-frame clones, not every one. Counted here are over 150,000 clones, around 86% occurring once; the ten biggest clones make up roughly 2%. The chain has TRBV7-2 and TRBJ2-1; 7 bases map to TRBD2. The specimen was PBMCs. The receptor was isolated from a human donor in good health. The CDR3 loop is CASSLGLAQNEQFF. DNA for the CDR3: TGTGCCAGCAGCTTAGGACTAGCCCAAAATGAGCAGTTCTTC.